The source of this T cell receptor beta chain is a study of cytomegalovirus exposure and HLA in healthy donors. Data came from immunoSEQ multiplex PCR; TCRdb stores just in-frame clones and leaves some out. The sample records hundreds of thousands of clones, around nine tenths being singletons. Remarks on this clone: The antigen remains undetermined.

Germline lookup yields CDR1 SGDLS and CDR2 YYNGEE. The CDR3 runs 12 residues. The V and J ends lost 1 base and 8 bases respectively, with 7 bases between them. Whole-study findings and limits: Among TCR beta chains, those listed as cytomegalovirus-associated numbered about 150.

The sample taken for sequencing was PBMCs. The V gene is TRBV9, the J gene TRBJ2-1; the D is unclear. The clonotype was recovered from a young woman in good health and CMV-seropositive. The CDR3 loop is CASSVPPYEQFF. The CDR3 nucleotides read TGTGCCAGCAGCGTACCCCCTTATGAGCAGTTCTTC.